This TCR beta chain was obtained from a study of blood T cell repertoires in COVID-19. Data came from immunoSEQ multiplex PCR; TCRdb stores just in-frame clones and leaves some out. The data show 350,000 or so clones, around 87% seen once. Trimming removed 5 bases from V and 7 bases from J, with 21 bases in between. This CDR3 is 15 amino acids long. Per the germline V gene, CDR1 is LGHNA and CDR2 is YSLEER. This clone was detected many times. Material: peripheral blood. The genes are TRBV4-3 and TRBJ2-7; weak D call: TRBD2 (6 bases). This receptor was identified in a woman in her twenties or thirties with COVID-19, enrolled during active disease. This chain's CDR3 is CASSYSGTGEREQYF. DNA of the CDR3: TGCGCCAGCAGCTACTCCGGGACTGGGGAACGGGAGCAGTACTTC.